A selection of T cell receptor beta chains follows, all from one sample in a study of PD-1 blockade in mismatch repair-deficient tumors. Some clones are missing from TCRdb's copy, which holds only in-frame ones; the method was immunoSEQ multiplex PCR. The table has roughly 130,000 clones, about nine tenths seen once. The sequencing here drew on peripheral blood, taken approximately 72 weeks after starting pembrolizumab. Receptors were obtained from an adult with mismatch repair-deficient cancer. The CDR3 runs from the conserved cysteine through the conserved F or W.

len | v_gene | CDR3aa
11 | TRBV2 | CASSAPIQQYF
14 | TRBV2 | CASSETTGVHIQYF
13 | TRBV7-2 | CASSLGLVETQYF
17 | TRBV6-1 | CASSVLVRGGATDTQYF
15 | TRBV6-5 | CASSRGQGGLYEQYF
14 | TRBV5-4 | CASSNTGGQETQYF
14 | TRBV25-1 | CASSEFPLGETQYF
19 | TRBV19 | CASSIDPLIFSSSYNEQFF
14 | TRBV6-5 | CASSYLGADNGYTF
16 | TRBV5-1 | CASSAPEGTDNTEAFF
13 | TRBV6-1 | CASRPGTYNEQFF
14 | TRBV7-9 | CASSPGVLQETQYF
15 | TRBV4-1 | CASSQETSGTYEQYF
15 | TRBV10-3 | CAISDPEDRGETQYF
15 | TRBV7-2 | CASSLLGQGNTEAFF
9 | TRBV2 | CASGSLGYF
13 | TRBV18 | CASSPGVSGEQYF
17 | TRBV27 | CASTFRRGWAGGHEQYF
15 | TRBV7-8 | CASSLRLAGLDEQYF
15 | TRBV7-9 | CASSFPTSGRLEQFF
11 | TRBV19 | CASSIRETQYF
12 | TRBV9 | CASSVVNYGYTF
12 | TRBV5-1 | CASSLVGEKLFF
18 | TRBV5-6 | CASSWGLALFSPTDTQYF
15 | TRBV9 | CASSATSGSNYEQFF
15 | TRBV5-1 | CASSFGTPGLYEQYF
14 | TRBV27 | CASSYGRADNEQFF
15 | TRBV6-1 | CASRVSRTVNTEAFF